Each of the 2 T cell receptor beta chains below was sequenced from the same sample in a study. MiXCR, run by TCRdb on the 5' RACE reads, gives a single entry per CDR3 protein. Of more than 55,000 distinct CDR3 sequences in the sample, around 21% were seen once. Tregs were sorted as CD4+CD25+CD127-/low cells. The sequencing sample was made of tumor-infiltrating Tregs sorted from the breast tumor. These receptors were taken from a female donor with breast cancer.

The V and J genes are TRBV7-9 and TRBJ2-2; maybe TRBD2 (5 bases). V was trimmed by 3 bases and J by 3 bases, leaving 8 bases between them. The germline gives CDR1 SEHNR, CDR2 FQNEAQ (reference sequence). The CDR3 has 14 amino acids. This CDR3 reads CASSLRVDTGELFF. In DNA form, the CDR3 reads TGTGCCAGCAGCTTGCGGGTGGACACCGGGGAGCTGTTTTTT.

By share, this clonotype counts as medium-sized (0.01 to 0.1%). The V call is TRBV6-5, the J call TRBJ1-3, with unresolved D. The V gene lost 4 bases and the J gene lost 0 bases, with 10 bases spanning the gap. Germline-derived CDR1 and CDR2 are MNHEY and SVGAGI. The CDR3 has 15 residues. The CDR3: CASSSTPGSGNTIYF. DNA for the CDR3: TGTGCCAGCAGTTCCACCCCGGGCTCTGGAAACACCATATATTTT.